The present T cell receptor (beta chain) was sequenced within a study of T cell responses to AZD1222 COVID-19 vaccine. Sequencing used immunoSEQ multiplex PCR; TCRdb keeps in-frame clones, though not all of them. In the table there are some 120,000 clones, around 94% of which are singletons. Germline assignment: CDR1 SGHDT and CDR2 YYEEEE. CDR3 length equals 16 residues. The ends lost 6 bases at V and 6 bases at J; junction bases unmatched: 16. Of note for this clone: Its antigen is currently unknown.

General observations from the study: Among the donors, most were white British and more were female, and clonal diversity was possibly underestimated. At 160-218 and 743-854, vaccine-associated CD4 TCRs were dominant, and they spanned spike.

The TCR comes from an adult in good health. V usage is TRBV5-6 and J usage is TRBJ2-7, with 9 bases matching TRBD2. The material was peripheral blood, obtained on day 0 of AZD1222 vaccination. Here the CDR3 DNA reads TGTGCCAGCAACGGTGGTGGACTAGCGTCGTTCGGCGAGCAGTACTTC. It specifies CASNGGGLASFGEQYF.